Listed below are T cell receptor beta chains from one sample, sequenced in a study of early T cells in non-severe SARS-CoV-2 infection. Using its own MiXCR run on the 5' RACE reads, TCRdb lists one record per CDR3 protein. In the table there are approximately 70,000 distinct CDR3 sequences, about 12% of which are singletons. This material consisted of whole blood, taken at baseline. Every receptor here comes from an adult who was a healthcare worker with PCR-confirmed SARS-CoV-2 infection or an uninfected control (not recorded which). The donor label of this sample is uncertain. CDR3s include the opening cysteine and the closing phenylalanine or tryptophan. Each record gives: D gene, clone size, V gene, J gene, CDR3 DNA, CDR3 protein. A D gene is named only where the DNA matches it firmly. A clone size is listed for some rows: how often the clone was seen (once, few, many), or a class if it is expanded.

TRBD1,NA,TRBV12-3/TRBV12-4,TRBJ1-5,TGTGCCAGCAGGGCAGGGGGCGCCGGTCAGCCCCAGCATTTT,CASRAGGAGQPQHF
NA,NA,TRBV4-3,TRBJ1-4,TGCGCCAGCAGCCAAGCTTCGACTAGGGGTGAAAAACTGTTTTTT,CASSQASTRGEKLFF
NA,few,TRBV29-1,TRBJ1-1,TGCAGCTTTATCCAGGGGCGGTACACTGAAGCTTTCTTT,CSFIQGRYTEAFF
NA,NA,TRBV27,TRBJ2-2,TGTGCCAGCAGAGTACAGGGCCCCGGGGAGCTGTTTTTT,CASRVQGPGELFF
TRBD2,many,TRBV19,TRBJ2-1,TGTGCCAGTAGTACGCACCCGGGACTAGAACCCTCTTGGCGTCGCAATGAGCAGTTCTTC,CASSTHPGLEPSWRRNEQFF
NA,few,TRBV6-5,TRBJ2-3,TGTGCCAGCAGTCGGAGCGGCCGCACAGATACGCAGTATTTT,CASSRSGRTDTQYF
NA,few,TRBV7-9,TRBJ1-1,TGTGCCAGCAGCGATAGTAGCAAAGGCGGCGGGGACCCTGAAGCTTTCTTT,CASSDSSKGGGDPEAFF
NA,NA,TRBV6-5,TRBJ2-7,TGTGCCAGCAGTTACTCGGCGGGACGCGAGCAGTACTTC,CASSYSAGREQYF
NA,NA,TRBV11-3,TRBJ2-5,TGTGCCAGCAGCTTAAGTCCCCGGGAGACCCAGTACTTC,CASSLSPRETQYF
TRBD1,many,TRBV5-1,TRBJ2-6,TGCGCCAGCAGCCTTACAGGGGCTCCCTCTGGGGCCAACGTCCTGACTTTC,CASSLTGAPSGANVLTF
NA,many,TRBV3-1,TRBJ1-4,TGTGCCAGCAGCCAAGAAGGAGCGGGGGTAGGAGAAAAACTGTTTTTT,CASSQEGAGVGEKLFF
NA,few,TRBV5-1,TRBJ1-6,TGCGCCAGCAAACAGGGTGACTATAATTCACCCCTCCACTTT,CASKQGDYNSPLHF
NA,many,TRBV7-9,TRBJ2-3,TGTGCCAGCAGCCAGGTTAAAGGCACAGATACGCAGTATTTT,CASSQVKGTDTQYF
TRBD1,many,TRBV27,TRBJ1-2,TGTGCCAGCAGTTTAGGGACAGATGTTCGTGGCTACACCTTC,CASSLGTDVRGYTF
NA,many,TRBV5-1,TRBJ1-2,TGCGCCAGCAGCTTGGCAGGTGGCTACACCTTC,CASSLAGGYTF
TRBD1,NA,TRBV4-1,TRBJ2-7,TGCGCCAGCAGCCAAGATTGGACAGGGAGCTACGAGCAGTACTTC,CASSQDWTGSYEQYF
NA,NA,TRBV7-3,TRBJ2-3,TGTGCCAGCAGCTTCCTAGGAGCGGCAGATACGCAGTATTTT,CASSFLGAADTQYF
NA,NA,TRBV5-1,TRBJ2-2,TGCGCCAGCAGCTTGATGCAGATCGGGGAGCTGTTTTTT,CASSLMQIGELFF
NA,few,TRBV7-2,TRBJ1-4,TGTGCCAGCAGCTTAGTCAGTGAAAAACTGTTTTTT,CASSLVSEKLFF
TRBD1,few,TRBV7-7,TRBJ2-1,TGTGCCAGCAGCTTAGTCCCCGGACAGGGCCCCGATGAGCAGTTCTTC,CASSLVPGQGPDEQFF
NA,few,TRBV10-2,TRBJ1-2,TGCGCCAGCAGTGACGGAGCCTATGGCTACACCTTC,CASSDGAYGYTF
TRBD2,NA,TRBV4-3,TRBJ2-1,TGCGCCAGCAGCAAAAGCGGGGGGGCGTATAATGAGCAGTTCTTC,CASSKSGGAYNEQFF
NA,NA,TRBV16,TRBJ2-3,TGTGCCAGCAGCCCCTGGACACCTAGCACAGATACGCAGTATTTT,CASSPWTPSTDTQYF
NA,many,TRBV20-1,TRBJ1-3,TGCAGTGCTAGAGGGGGTACCTCTGGAAACACCATATATTTT,CSARGGTSGNTIYF
NA,few,TRBV7-3,TRBJ2-3,TGTGCCAGCAGCTCTGCCGGAGGCCCTTATCGGGATACGCAGTATTTT,CASSSAGGPYRDTQYF
NA,few,TRBV13,TRBJ2-7,TGTGCCAGCAGCTTAGGTCGACGAAGCGAGCAGTACTTC,CASSLGRRSEQYF
TRBD2,few,TRBV28,TRBJ2-3,TGTGCCAGCAGCACGATCGGGACTAGTTTTCTGTTTGGTGATACGCAGTATTTT,CASSTIGTSFLFGDTQYF
NA,many,TRBV9,TRBJ1-1,TGTGCCAGCAGCGTAGACCCTGATTCGAACACTGAAGCTTTCTTT,CASSVDPDSNTEAFF
TRBD1,few,TRBV28,TRBJ2-3,TGTGCCAGCAGCCTGGGACAGGGGGCAACAGATACGCAGTATTTT,CASSLGQGATDTQYF
NA,few,TRBV2,TRBJ2-7,TGTGCCAGCACCGGAGGGTTAGGAAAGGCCTACGAGCAGTACTTC,CASTGGLGKAYEQYF
TRBD2,few,TRBV4-1,TRBJ2-1,TGCGCCAGCAGCCAAGAGAGGACCGGGACTAGCGGGAGAAATGAGCAGTTCTTC,CASSQERTGTSGRNEQFF
NA,NA,TRBV11-2,TRBJ2-7,TGTGCCACCCAGAAGAGCCACCCAGCCTCCTACGAGCAGTACTTC,CATQKSHPASYEQYF
NA,many,TRBV18,TRBJ1-1,TGTGCCAGCTTACCGGGGGAGTGGACTGAAGCTTTCTTT,CASLPGEWTEAFF
NA,NA,TRBV7-9,TRBJ1-1,TGTGCCAGCAGCCCGAAGGTCTTACGGGTCACTGAAGCTTTCTTT,CASSPKVLRVTEAFF
NA,few,TRBV2,TRBJ2-3,TGTGCCAGCAGTGAGAGGGCAGGGTGGTCCGACACAGATACGCAGTATTTT,CASSERAGWSDTDTQYF
TRBD1,NA,TRBV11-2,TRBJ1-6,TGTGCCAGCAGTTACACAGGGGCTCTGGGCTTCAAAACCCTCCACTTT,CASSYTGALGFKTLHF
TRBD1,few,TRBV19,TRBJ2-1,TGTGCCAGTAGTATAGCCGGGACAGGCCTATACAATGAGCAGTTCTTC,CASSIAGTGLYNEQFF
TRBD1,NA,TRBV7-3,TRBJ1-3,TGTGCCAGCAGCTTAAGAGGGGGCACTGGAAACACCATATATTTT,CASSLRGGTGNTIYF
NA,many,TRBV12-3/TRBV12-4,TRBJ2-1,TGTGCCAGCAGTTTAGCGCTCGTGGCGGAGCAGTTCTTC,CASSLALVAEQFF
TRBD1,NA,TRBV11-2,TRBJ2-7,TGTGCCAGCAGCTTGTCCGGGACAGGACGCGAGCAGTACTTC,CASSLSGTGREQYF
TRBD1,many,TRBV4-3,TRBJ2-7,TGCGCCAGCAGCCTACTCAGGGACAGCACATACGAGCAGTACTTC,CASSLLRDSTYEQYF
NA,few,TRBV29-1,TRBJ2-7,TGCAGCGTGAGGACCCACTACGAGCAGTACTTC,CSVRTHYEQYF
NA,NA,TRBV7-2,TRBJ1-2,TGTGCCAGCACCCCCCCGCCCAACTATGGCTACACCTTC,CASTPPPNYGYTF
NA,many,TRBV20-1,TRBJ2-2,TGCAGTGCTCTGCCCTTAGACGCCCGGAACACCGGGGAGCTGTTTTTT,CSALPLDARNTGELFF
NA,NA,TRBV27,TRBJ2-7,TGTGCCAGCAGTTTAAGTCAACGTATTGGGGAGCAGTACTTC,CASSLSQRIGEQYF
TRBD1,many,TRBV20-1,TRBJ2-2,TGCAGTGCTAGAGACCAGGGGGCGATCACCGGGGAGCTGTTTTTT,CSARDQGAITGELFF
TRBD2,many,TRBV2,TRBJ2-2,TGTGCCAGCCGACTAGCGCGCAAGGCCGGGGAGCTGTTTTTT,CASRLARKAGELFF
TRBD1,NA,TRBV30,TRBJ1-4,TGTGCCTGGATACGGACAGGGATAGATGAAAAACTGTTTTTT,CAWIRTGIDEKLFF
TRBD2,many,TRBV20-1,TRBJ2-3,TGCAGTGCTTCAGGGACTAGCTATATCACAGATACGCAGTATTTT,CSASGTSYITDTQYF